This T cell receptor beta chain appears in the sequencing data of a study of shared clonotypes between healthy human individuals (dated by TCRdb to about 2020). Looking at the study overall: A few men and two women, aged 18 to 49 years, made up the cohort. For each donor, CD4 naive and CD4 memory were each given three plates, CD8 naive was given two plates, and CD8 memory was given one plate. To estimate repertoire size and how much clonotypes are shared between individuals, the study performed deep sequencing of blood TCR repertoires from five healthy adults. Different laboratories and diverse techniques were used to prepare libraries and sequence TCR repertoires, to increase sequencing depth and limit assay-specific biases. Each donor's leukapheresis produced roughly between roughly 0.85 and 10 billion PBMCs. Study-wide findings and limitations: Sampling was restricted to blood, and TCR repertoires in tissue are likely to differ from TCR repertoires in blood. Because the study included only a small number of donors, the genetic and exposure-history diversity represented was limited. Pairwise subsampling led to the expectation that sequencing depth would affect the degree of clonotype sharing among donors. Larger estimated clonotype richness was generally found for naive subsets than for memory subsets. Around 5.4% of naive CD4, 3.5% of naive CD8, about 2.1% of memory CD4, and about 0.4% of memory CD8 clonotypes were shared across several donors. Compared with non-shared clonotypes, the clonotypes found in all four sorted-subset donors had higher generation probabilities. Incomplete sequencing was indicated by rarefaction of sorted-subset datasets, despite the large sequencing depth.

CD8 naive samples were CD45RO-negative cells positively selected for CCR7, giving a CD45RA+CCR7+ population that excluded TemRA cells. The donors were healthy, HIV-negative adults with no recently reported acute infections or vaccinations. Every donor was a Caucasian adult residing in Nashville, Tennessee, USA. Blood was collected by leukapheresis, and PBMCs were isolated by Ficoll-Histopaque density gradient centrifugation and then cryopreserved in liquid nitrogen vapor phase. Analytical flow cytometry was used to check the purity and quantity of each magnetically sorted T cell population. Genomic DNA was isolated from each sorted fraction and quantified by UV absorbance on a Nanodrop 2000c. This clone has only one observation. Its antigen is not yet known. No base-level quality is on record; no much larger clone is a single base apart. Using the deep immunoSEQ assay, TCR CDR3 regions were amplified from genomic DNA by multiplex PCR. For each cell subset, the extracted genomic DNA was distributed evenly across all wells of several immunoSEQ 96-well plates, and each plate served as one replicate. For sorted subsets, 150 to 250 ng genomic DNA, equal to tens of thousands of T cell genomes, was loaded into each replicate PCR. Purified libraries were quantified with a Qubit 3.0 fluorometer, sized on a Bioanalyzer 2100, and re-quantified with the KAPA Library Quantification kit. Every immunoSEQ 96-well plate was sequenced on a dedicated single-read 150-cycle Illumina NextSeq 550 flow cell. As for the authors' bioinformatics: Because only junctional sequences without quality scores were contained in the immunoSEQ output, filtering matching that applied to full-length reads could not be performed. Sequences were annotated with PyIR, a Python wrapper for IgBLAST v1.9, using IMGT germline references to assign V/J genes and CDR3. Reads were filtered out if the reads had weak V/J assignments (E-value above 1e-6), no CDR3, stop codons, out-of-frame junctions, or ambiguous translated residues. A V3J clonotype was defined by an identical inferred V gene, J gene, and CDR3 amino acid sequence. Percentage overlap between repertoires was calculated by dividing the number of shared unique clonotypes by the size of the smaller repertoire. Repertoire richness was assessed with RTK rarefaction, the Chao1 estimator, and Recon v2.1 estimates of unobserved clonotypes. Generation probabilities for all TCRbeta clonotypes obtained by the gDNA method from a handful of donors were computed using OLGA. The table was pulled from immuneACCESS by TCRdb, which kept in-frame rearrangements only. Such tables lose some clones; where checked, under half of the loss comes from unresolved V genes, and the rest has no known cause. That table supplies the V and J calls and clone size; D and trimming were determined from the DNA. In all, the sample holds some 2.1 million clones, and just over 90% of those were seen once. The top ten constitute 1.5% to 2% of the sample.

The receptor was derived from a man between 18 and 35 years old in good health. Some clones in this sample may be carry-over from other donors' samples. The sample was naive CD8+ T cells from PBMCs. The cell subset or site tag for this specimen amounts to: CD45RA+CCR7+.

The DNA sequence follows: TGTGCCAGCAGCTATGGGGCGACAGGGACCGGGGAGCTGTTTTTT. This translates into CASSYGATGTGELFF. The sequence is built from TRBV5-8 and TRBJ2-2; 7 bases in between match TRBD1. The CDR3 spans 15 residues, from the cysteine through the phenylalanine. Only the CDR3 region is kept as DNA, spanning 45 bases read in frame from base 1. V ends up 3 bases short and J 5 bases short, with an unmatched junction base count of 7. CDR1 and CDR2 are drawn from the germline V gene: SGHTS, YDEGEE.